This entry lists 30 T cell receptor beta chains sequenced from one sample in a study of shared clonotypes between healthy human individuals. Profiled with immunoSEQ multiplex PCR; TCRdb holds only in-frame clones, not every one. The sample records 2 million to 2.5 million clones, 85% to 95% being singletons. What was sequenced was naive CD4+ T cells sorted from blood. Subset of the sample: CD45RA+ positively selected. The origin of the receptors is a man aged 18 to 35 in good health.

This clone was recorded only once. A read error may account for a junction end that differs from germline. The chain uses TRBV7-7 and TRBJ2-1, with D maybe TRBD2 (5 bases). The CDR3 covers 15 residues. The germline V gene encodes CDR1 SSHAT and CDR2 FNYEAQ (reference sequence). The CDR3 nucleotides are TGTGCTAGCAGCTTAGGGTCGAGGGCAGACAATGAGCAGTTCTTC. As protein: CASSLGSRADNEQFF.

The CDR3 sequence is CASSEGQGRTDTQYF. CDR3 nucleotides: TGTGCCAGCAGCGAGGGACAGGGGCGCACAGATACGCAGTATTTT. The chain carries TRBV7-2 and TRBJ2-3; TRBD1 agrees at 10 bases. Looked up from germline, CDR1 is SGHTA and CDR2 is FQGNSA. The CDR3 contains 15 residues. J was trimmed by 1 base and V by 5 bases; bases with no gene match: 3.

This rearrangement joins TRBV5-8 to TRBJ1-5, with unresolved D. The CDR3 loop spans 16 amino acids. Germline CDR1 is SGHTS and CDR2 is YDEGEE. The V and J ends lost 2 bases and 3 bases respectively, with 15 bases between them. The CDR3 nucleotides are TGTGCCAGCAGCTTTTCATCGGGAGCTAACAATCAGCCCCAGCATTTT. Its protein is CASSFSSGANNQPQHF.

The chain joins TRBV5-1 to TRBJ2-2; D assignment may be TRBD1 or TRBD2 (5 bases each). V lost 4 bases, J lost 5 bases, and 21 bases lay in between. This CDR3 contains 17 residues. Germline-derived CDR1 and CDR2 are SGHRS and YFSETQ. The CDR3 reads CASSQTEHRTYTGELFF. The CDR3, as DNA: TGCGCCAGCAGCCAGACAGAACACCGGACTTATACCGGGGAGCTGTTTTTT.

V gene TRBV10-1 combines with J gene TRBJ2-1, with D unresolved. The CDR3 has 16 residues. The V end was cut by 3 bases, the J end by 8 bases, with 20 bases between. In germline, CDR1 is WNHNN, CDR2 SYGVQD (reference sequence). The CDR3 coding sequence is TGCGCCAGCAGTGATCGTGGGGAACTTGGGTCCGATGAGCAGTTCTTC. It specifies CASSDRGELGSDEQFF.

A note on this clone: Its ends do not fully match the called genes, so a read error is possible. The V gene is TRBV7-7, the J gene TRBJ2-5; D possibly corresponds to TRBD2 (6 bases). The V gene's germline CDR1 is SSHAT and CDR2 FNYEAQ (reference sequence). The CDR3 extends over 20 amino acids. The CDR3 sequence is CASSLPLRPEGIRVQETQYF. For the CDR3, the DNA is TGTGCTAGCAGCTTACCCTTGCGGCCGGAGGGAATAAGGGTACAAGAGACCCAGTACTTC.

As for this clone: Additional DNA sequences in this sample encode the identical CDR3. V is TRBV2 and J is TRBJ1-1, with D possibly being TRBD1 (5 bases). CDR3 size: 14 residues. The germline CDR1 and CDR2 sequences are SNHLY and FYNNEI. V was clipped by 2 bases and J by 2 bases, with 9 bases between them. The CDR3 reads CASSEQGANTEAFF. The DNA of the CDR3 is TGTGCCAGCAGTGAACAGGGAGCTAACACTGAAGCTTTCTTT.

The rearrangement joins TRBV30 to TRBJ1-1; no clear D. V was trimmed by 3 bases and J by 8 bases, leaving 10 bases between them. This CDR3 spans 11 amino acids. CDR1 and CDR2 from the germline V gene are GTSNPN and SVGIG (reference sequence). In nucleotides, the CDR3 is TGTGCCTGGAGGAATCGTGACGAAGCTTTCTTT. As protein: CAWRNRDEAFF.

The chain couples TRBV5-6 to TRBJ2-2; 7 bases agree with TRBD1. CDR1 and CDR2 from the germline V gene are SGHDT and YYEEEE. J was trimmed by 1 base and V by 1 base; bases with no gene match: 4. The CDR3 extends over 16 amino acids. Here the CDR3 reads CASSLIGTENTGELFF. The CDR3 region has the DNA TGTGCCAGCAGCTTGATAGGGACAGAGAACACCGGGGAGCTGTTTTTT.

This chain joins TRBV29-1 and TRBJ2-4; maybe TRBD1 (6 bases). Trimming removed 6 bases from V and 1 base from J, with 16 bases in between. Germline assignment: CDR1 SQVTM and CDR2 ANQGSEA. The CDR3 consists of 15 residues. The CDR3 nucleotides read TGCAGCGTGAAGGCAGGGGCCGGTGCCAAAAACATTCAGTACTTC. Encoded protein: CSVKAGAGAKNIQYF.

This chain links TRBV29-1 with TRBJ2-2; TRBD1 might be the D (6 bases). Looked up from germline, CDR1 is SQVTM and CDR2 is ANQGSEA. The CDR3 extends over 15 amino acids. V was trimmed by 0 bases and J by 4 bases, leaving 12 bases between them. The CDR3 loop reads CSVEDRRGSTGELFF. CDR3 DNA: TGCAGCGTTGAAGATCGCAGGGGTAGCACCGGGGAGCTGTTTTTT.

V is TRBV5-1 and J is TRBJ1-4; no firm D call. This CDR3 comprises 15 residues. Per germline, CDR1 SGHRS and CDR2 YFSETQ. Trimming took 4 bases from V and 3 from J, leaving 13 bases between them. The CDR3 DNA follows: TGCGCCAGCAGCACCCGGGCCGAAGCTAATGAAAAACTGTTTTTT. It codes for CASSTRAEANEKLFF. Complete variable domain (other parts from reference TRBV5-1 and TRBJ1-4): KAGVTQTPRYLIKTRGQQVTLSCSPISGHRSVSWYQQTPGQGLQFLFEYFSETQRNKGNFPGRFSGRQFSNSRSEMNVSTLELGDSALYLCASSTRAEANEKLFFGSGTQLSVL.

The chain couples TRBV5-4 to TRBJ1-1; weak D call: TRBD1 (5 bases). The CDR3 has 14 residues. Looked up from germline, CDR1 is SGHNT and CDR2 is YYREEE (reference sequence). The germline V and J ends were trimmed by 0 bases and 3 bases, with 9 bases remaining between them. This CDR3 reads CASSLARVDTEAFF. The CDR3 DNA is TGTGCCAGCAGCTTGGCCAGGGTGGACACTGAAGCTTTCTTT.

CDR3 sequence (DNA): TGTGCCAGCAGCCCCCTACAGGGGACCAATTCACCCCTCCACTTT. Translating gives CASSPLQGTNSPLHF. This chain uses TRBV7-6 with TRBJ1-6; 7 nucleotides align to TRBD1. The CDR3 extends over 15 amino acids. The ends lost 5 bases at V and 7 bases at J; junction bases unmatched: 8. CDR1 is SGHVS, CDR2 FNYEAQ, per germline.

This clone has just a few counts. The sample holds other DNA sequences that translate to the same CDR3. The chain carries TRBV6-5 and TRBJ2-3; 7 bases line up with TRBD1. V was clipped by 6 bases and J by 1 base; unmatched bases: 1. Germline-derived CDR1 and CDR2 are MNHEY and SVGAGI. This CDR3 spans 13 amino acids. DNA of the CDR3: TGTGCCAGCAGAACAGGGGGCACAGATACGCAGTATTTT. Amino acids: CASRTGGTDTQYF.

This sequence joins TRBV6-5 and TRBJ1-5; no reliable D call. The V end lost 0 bases, the J end lost 5 bases, and 8 bases lay between the germline ends. Per the germline V gene, CDR1 is MNHEY and CDR2 is SVGAGI. This CDR3 region has 14 residues. The CDR3 bases are TGTGCCAGCAGTTACTCCCGTTATGATCAGCCCCAGCATTTT. It yields the protein CASSYSRYDQPQHF.

The chain employs TRBV18 and TRBJ2-5; 8 bases align to TRBD1. CDR3 size: 17 residues. With 3 bases clipped from V and 9 bases from J, the junction kept 18 bases outside the gene matches. From germline, CDR1 is KGHSH and CDR2 LQKENI. The CDR3 nucleotides are TGTGCCAGCTCACCGGGGACTTCCGGGACAGGCAAAATGGCCCAGTACTTC. Translation: CASSPGTSGTGKMAQYF.

The gene calls are TRBV7-6 and TRBJ2-7, with 7 positions matching TRBD2. The CDR3 runs 13 residues. Unmatched junction bases numbered 4, after V lost 5 bases and J lost 3 bases. In germline, CDR1 is SGHVS, CDR2 FNYEAQ. CDR3 nucleotide sequence: TGTGCCAGCAGCACCGGGACTAACTACGAGCAGTACTTC. Its translation: CASSTGTNYEQYF.

The V gene is TRBV5-6, the J gene TRBJ1-4; D is uncertain. This CDR3 has 13 amino acids. Germline CDR1 and CDR2: SGHDT and YYEEEE. V was pared by 1 base and J by 5 bases, with 6 bases between. In DNA, the CDR3 is TGTGCCAGCAGCTTGCGGCCGAATGAAAAACTGTTTTTT. Translation gives CASSLRPNEKLFF.

The chain links TRBV2 to TRBJ1-3; possibly TRBD1 for D (5 bases). The CDR3 loop spans 17 amino acids. CDR1 is SNHLY, CDR2 FYNNEI, per germline. Trimming stripped 1 base from V and 1 base from J, with 14 bases between. The CDR3 loop is CASSEGGWERSGNTIYF. The CDR3 DNA reads TGTGCCAGCAGTGAAGGGGGGTGGGAAAGGTCTGGAAACACCATATATTTT.

Here the CDR3 reads CASSPAGTPGDGYTF. CDR3 in DNA: TGTGCCAGCAGTCCCGCCGGGACTCCAGGGGATGGCTACACCTTC. The rearrangement links TRBV6-5 to TRBJ1-2; tentatively, D is TRBD1 (6 bases). This CDR3 has 15 residues. V lost 5 bases to trimming and J lost 6 bases, with 19 bases between them. CDR1 is MNHEY and CDR2 is SVGAGI in the germline V gene.

CDR3 nucleotides: TGTGCCAGCAGTCCCTACTTCGACAACTCTGGGGCCAACGTCCTGACTTTC. Protein: CASSPYFDNSGANVLTF. The chain is built from TRBV28 and TRBJ2-6; no clear D gene. The V end was cut by 5 bases, the J end by 0 bases, with 14 bases between. The CDR3 loop spans 17 amino acids. Germline loops: CDR1 MDHEN, CDR2 SYDVKM.

This clone was seen only once. This chain links TRBV12-5 with TRBJ2-2, with D possibly matching TRBD2 (6 bases). Trimming removed 2 bases at V and 4 bases at J, with 14 bases between. This CDR3 is 16 amino acids long. CDR1 and CDR2 (germline): LGHNT, FRNRAP. The CDR3: CASGLYGGNPTGELFF. CDR3 DNA sequence: TGTGCTAGTGGTTTGTACGGGGGAAACCCCACCGGGGAGCTGTTTTTT.

This sequence joins TRBV7-2 and TRBJ2-1; a weak D match, TRBD2 (5 bases). From germline, CDR1 is SGHTA and CDR2 FQGNSA. The CDR3 is 15 residues long. Trimming pared 5 bases from V and 9 bases from J, leaving 20 bases between. CDR3 sequence: CASSQRNSIGSEQFF. The CDR3 DNA is TGTGCCAGCAGCCAGCGGAATTCGATAGGGAGTGAGCAGTTCTTC.

This sequence joins TRBV28 and TRBJ1-5; maybe TRBD1 (5 bases). Trimming stripped 6 bases from V and 2 bases from J, with 20 bases between. The CDR3 is 17 amino acids. Germline values: CDR1 MDHEN, CDR2 SYDVKM. The CDR3 loop reads CASSLWMGGAGNQPQHF. Here the CDR3 DNA reads TGTGCCAGCAGCCTCTGGATGGGAGGGGCAGGCAATCAGCCCCAGCATTTT.

Turning to this clone: The same CDR3 also results from other DNA sequences found in this sample. The J gene is TRBJ2-5, the V gene TRBV5-1; maybe TRBD1 (5 bases). The CDR3 has 15 residues. Germline V CDR1 and CDR2: SGHRS, YFSETQ. Trimming cost V 0 bases and J 5 bases, with 14 bases left between them. The CDR3 sequence is CASSLGPGSGETQYF. As DNA, the CDR3 is TGCGCCAGCAGCTTGGGTCCAGGGTCCGGGGAGACCCAGTACTTC.

The CDR3 nucleotides read TGTGCCAGCAGTTACCCCGCCCCGGCAGGACGGACTGAAGCTTTCTTT. Residues: CASSYPAPAGRTEAFF. The chain carries TRBV6-6 and TRBJ1-1, with no clear D. The ends were cut back, 2 bases at V and 5 bases at J, with 18 bases in the middle. The CDR3 is 16 amino acids. Germline values: CDR1 MNHNY, CDR2 SVGAGI (reference sequence).

This clone was recorded many times. The chain couples TRBV6-4 to TRBJ2-2; TRBD1 matches 11 bases. Trimming cost V 6 bases and J 3 bases; bases outside gene matches: 3. This CDR3 contains 15 residues. CDR1 and CDR2 (germline): MRHNA, SNTAGT. CDR3 nucleotides: TGTGCCAGCAGGCTGGGACAGGGGGACACCGGGGAGCTGTTTTTT. Protein: CASRLGQGDTGELFF.

The chain has TRBV10-3 and TRBJ2-7; 10 bases are a match to TRBD1. The CDR3 spans 13 residues. The germline V gene has CDR1 ENHRY and CDR2 SYGVKD. J was trimmed by 6 bases and V by 6 bases; bases with no gene match: 5. DNA for the CDR3: TGTGCCATCAGGAACGGACAGGGGGGCGAGCAGTACTTC. Translated: CAIRNGQGGEQYF.

J is TRBJ2-2 and V is TRBV5-6, with 7 bases matching TRBD2. V shed 2 bases and J 0 bases; nucleotides not matched to a gene: 4. This CDR3 contains 16 residues. Germline lookup yields CDR1 SGHDT and CDR2 YYEEEE. The CDR3 is CASSLASGTNTGELFF. The CDR3 DNA reads as TGTGCCAGCAGCTTAGCGAGCGGGACGAACACCGGGGAGCTGTTTTTT.